This T cell receptor beta chain was recorded in a study of CD8 T cells in Susac syndrome. General study findings and limits: Total CD8+ repertoires held some 16 Susac-specific public clones, while CD8+ TEMRA repertoires held several.

Note on this clonotype: Its matching antigen is unknown.

Random hexamers were used to reverse transcribe roughly 0.5 to 1 ug of RNA. One entry per CDR3 protein results from TCRdb running MiXCR on the immunoSEQ multiplex PCR reads. The sample holds about 76,000 distinct CDR3 sequences, about 94% seen once. Sequencing was done on a sample of CD8+ T cells from PBMCs. The TCR was taken from a human donor with Susac syndrome.

In DNA form, the CDR3 reads TGTGCCAGTGGGTCTAGCGGGATATTAAATGAGCAGTTCTTC. Amino acid sequence: CASGSSGILNEQFF. The chain links TRBV19 to TRBJ2-1; 9 bases agree with TRBD2. Germline V gene data show CDR1 as LNHDA and CDR2 as SQIVND (reference sequence). Losses at the gene ends were 8 bases for V and 7 bases for J; bases not matched to a gene: 9. The CDR3 spans 14 residues.